This T cell receptor beta chain was recovered during a study of cytomegalovirus exposure and HLA in healthy donors. The germline CDR1 and CDR2 sequences are SGHRS and YFSETQ. This CDR3 has 15 residues. The ends were cut back, 3 bases at V and 1 base at J, with 13 bases in the middle. The study ran its PCR with 60 Vbeta and 13 Jbeta primers. Authors' analysis steps: As a later analysis found, there were 60 million to 90 million unique TCR beta chains, of which roughly 11 million were shared. Generated by immunoSEQ multiplex PCR, the TCRdb table keeps only in-frame clones and is missing some. The DNA gave D and trimming, while V, J and clone size come from that table. This sample has approximately 220,000 clones, with 82% found just once.

Material for sequencing was PBMCs. The chain is built from TRBV5-1 and TRBJ1-1; possible D gene TRBD1, 6 bases. The receptor's source is a man aged 40-49 years in good health and CMV-seropositive. Here the CDR3 DNA reads TGCGCCAGCAGCTCGGATCCGGACAGGAACACTGAAGCTTTCTTT. Translated: CASSSDPDRNTEAFF.